The 29 T cell receptor beta chains below all came from one sample that was sequenced in a study of shared clonotypes between healthy human individuals. The protocol was immunoSEQ multiplex PCR, while the TCRdb copy is restricted to in-frame clones and leaves out a portion. The table has about 680,000 clones, roughly nine tenths seen once; the top ten hold more than 20%. Naive CD8 cells were CD45RO-negative, positively selected for CCR7, excluding terminally differentiated effector memory CD45RA+ cells. Sequenced sample: naive CD8+ T cells sorted from blood. The receptors shown here come from a man younger than 45 in good health.

The chain recombines TRBV7-9 with TRBJ1-1, with D perhaps matching TRBD1 (6 bases). CDR3 size: 15 residues. V was cut by 4 bases and J by 1 base, with 13 bases left in between. CDR1 and CDR2 from the germline V gene are SEHNR and FQNEAQ (reference sequence). Here the CDR3 reads CASSSPGARNTEAFF. CDR3 nucleotide sequence: TGTGCCAGCAGCTCCCCGGGGGCAAGGAACACTGAAGCTTTCTTT.

This chain joins TRBV2 and TRBJ2-3; 15 bases are a match to TRBD2. In germline, CDR1 is SNHLY, CDR2 FYNNEI. The junction had 4 bases not matched to a gene; V was cut back by 9 bases and J by 3 bases. The CDR3 spans 15 residues. The CDR3 bases are TGTGCCAGTGTTGGGACTAGCGGGAGGACAGATACGCAGTATTTT. Translated: CASVGTSGRTDTQYF.

The rearrangement links TRBV29-1 to TRBJ2-7; a weak D match, TRBD2 (6 bases). The CDR3 loop spans 12 amino acids. Trimming cost V 4 bases and J 3 bases, with 10 bases left between them. The germline V gene encodes CDR1 SQVTM and CDR2 ANQGSEA. The CDR3 reads CSVGSSVYEQYF. Written as DNA, the CDR3 is TGCAGCGTTGGGTCTAGCGTCTACGAGCAGTACTTC.

V gene TRBV6-5 combines with J gene TRBJ2-7; unclear D gene. Trimming pared 7 bases from V and 0 bases from J, leaving 13 bases between. This CDR3 contains 14 residues. The germline V gene has CDR1 MNHEY and CDR2 SVGAGI. CDR3 region: CASNPRSSSYEQYF. DNA of the CDR3: TGTGCCAGCAATCCTCGTTCCAGCTCCTACGAGCAGTACTTC.

The chain carries TRBV25-1 and TRBJ2-4; 7 bases agree with TRBD1. The CDR3 extends over 17 amino acids. The germline V gene has CDR1 MGHDK and CDR2 SYGVNS. Trimming at V came to 1 base and at J to 0 bases, leaving 6 bases not matched to a gene. CDR3 nucleotide sequence: TGTGCCAGCAGTGAATCCGGACAGGCCCTAGCCAAAAACATTCAGTACTTC. Its protein is CASSESGQALAKNIQYF. The full variable domain, its missing parts supplied by reference TRBV25-1 and TRBJ2-4, is EADIYQTPRYLVIGTGKKITLECSQTMGHDKMYWYQQDPGMELHLIHYSYGVNSTEKGDLSSESTVSRIRTEHFPLTLESARPSHTSQYLCASSESGQALAKNIQYFGAGTRLSVL.

This chain uses TRBV25-1 with TRBJ1-4, with TRBD1 matching 11 bases. With V trimmed by 8 bases and J by 6 bases, 2 bases remained unmatched. The CDR3 length is 13 residues. Germline V lookup: CDR1 MGHDK, CDR2 SYGVNS. CDR3 sequence reads: CASRDRGDEKLFF. CDR3 in DNA: TGTGCCAGCCGGGACAGGGGGGATGAAAAACTGTTTTTT.

The chain couples TRBV19 to TRBJ1-5; no firm D call. Trimming took 4 bases from V and 4 from J, leaving 26 bases between them. This CDR3 is built from 19 residues. Germline CDR1 reads LNHDA; CDR2 reads SQIVND (reference sequence). This chain's CDR3 is CASSRKEFNRGSSNQPQHF. In DNA, the CDR3 is TGTGCCAGTAGTAGGAAAGAATTTAACCGAGGGAGTTCGAATCAGCCCCAGCATTTT.

This chain uses TRBV14 with TRBJ2-7; D remains unclear. The V and J ends lost 2 bases and 3 bases respectively, with 11 bases between them. The CDR3 contains 14 residues. Germline V gene lookup returns CDR1 SGHDN and CDR2 FVKESK. For the CDR3, the DNA is TGTGCCAGCAGCCAACTAGAGGTCGACTACGAGCAGTACTTC. It yields the protein CASSQLEVDYEQYF.

The chain carries TRBV7-6 and TRBJ2-1, with 7 nucleotides matching TRBD2. There are 18 residues in the CDR3. The V gene's germline CDR1 is SGHVS and CDR2 FNYEAQ. J lost 4 bases, V lost 4 bases, and 16 bases had no gene match. The DNA of the CDR3 is TGTGCCAGCAGCTCATATGGACTAGGCGGCGGAACATACAATGAGCAGTTCTTC. Its protein product is CASSSYGLGGGTYNEQFF.

The chain carries TRBV11-2 and TRBJ1-3, with a weak D call TRBD1 (5 bases). The CDR3 has 15 residues. Looked up from germline, CDR1 is SGHAT and CDR2 is FQNNGV. Trimming pared 7 bases from V and 4 bases from J, leaving 17 bases between. The DNA of the CDR3 is TGTGCCAGCACCCCAGGGTTGGGAACAGGAAACACCATATATTTT. Translating gives CASTPGLGTGNTIYF.

The V and J genes are TRBV29-1 and TRBJ2-3; 7 nucleotides align to TRBD2. The CDR3 spans 12 residues. From germline, CDR1 is SQVTM and CDR2 ANQGSEA. V shed 3 bases and J 4 bases; nucleotides not matched to a gene: 1. CDR3 sequence reads: CSVDGGADTQYF. The DNA of the CDR3 is TGCAGCGTTGATGGGGGGGCAGATACGCAGTATTTT.

V and J are TRBV7-9 and TRBJ2-1, with unresolved D. Germline lookup yields CDR1 SEHNR and CDR2 FQNEAQ (reference sequence). V lost 5 bases, J lost 4 bases, and 12 bases lay in between. This CDR3 contains 14 residues. CDR3 in amino acids: CASSRVRSYNEQFF. In nucleotides, the CDR3 is TGTGCCAGCAGCCGTGTACGGTCATACAATGAGCAGTTCTTC.

This chain uses TRBV5-1 with TRBJ2-7; 8 nucleotides line up with TRBD1. The CDR3 runs to 14 residues. Germline trimming cut 1 base from V and 7 bases from J; bases unmatched to any gene: 7. Looked up from germline, CDR1 is SGHRS and CDR2 is YFSETQ. CDR3 DNA sequence: TGCGCCAGCAGCTTGCGGCAGGGGGCTGGTGAGCAGTACTTC. Translation: CASSLRQGAGEQYF.

The chain joins TRBV6-5 to TRBJ2-3, with 8 bases fitting TRBD2. This CDR3 is built from 15 residues. Germline V gives CDR1 MNHEY, CDR2 SVGAGI. The J segment lost 1 base and the V segment lost 6 bases, leaving 6 bases of the junction unmatched. The CDR3 nucleotides read TGTGCCAGCAGAAGACTAGCGATTGGCACAGATACGCAGTATTTT. The encoded protein is CASRRLAIGTDTQYF.

For the CDR3, the DNA is TGTGCCAGCAGTGAGGGGGCTAGCGGACTTGATGAGCAGTTCTTC. Translated: CASSEGASGLDEQFF. The chain carries TRBV6-1 and TRBJ2-1; D might be TRBD2 (7 bases). Trimming stripped 3 bases from V and 8 bases from J, with 17 bases between. The CDR3 extends over 15 amino acids. Germline CDR1 reads MNHNS; CDR2 reads SASEGT.

The chain uses TRBV5-1 and TRBJ2-1, with no clear D. From germline, CDR1 is SGHRS and CDR2 YFSETQ. There are 13 residues in the CDR3. Trimming removed 0 bases at V and 5 bases at J, with 6 bases between. This CDR3 is CASSLGSHNEQFF. CDR3 bases: TGCGCCAGCAGCTTGGGGAGTCACAATGAGCAGTTCTTC.

The chain recombines TRBV2 with TRBJ2-7, with TRBD1 matching over 10 bases. The trim removed 11 bases at V and 3 bases at J, leaving 13 bases unmatched. CDR1 is SNHLY, CDR2 FYNNEI, per germline. The CDR3 totals 15 residues. The CDR3 reads CASSGTGDNYYEQYF. In nucleotides, the CDR3 is TGTGCCTCCTCCGGGACAGGGGACAACTACTACGAGCAGTACTTC. Variable domain in full (rest from reference TRBV2 and TRBJ2-7): EPEVTQTPSHQVTQMGQEVILRCVPISNHLYFYWYRQILGQKVEFLVSFYNNEISEKSEIFDDQFSVERPDGSNFTLKIRSTKLEDSAMYFCASSGTGDNYYEQYFGPGTRLTVT.

The chain carries TRBV5-8 and TRBJ1-5; D remains ambiguous. Germline V gives CDR1 SGHTS, CDR2 YDEGEE. V lost 4 bases to trimming and J lost 1 base, with 12 bases between them. The CDR3 contains 15 residues. CDR3 sequence reads: CASSRDLGSNQPQHF. The DNA of the CDR3 is TGTGCCAGCAGCCGGGATTTGGGCAGCAATCAGCCCCAGCATTTT.

The chain combines TRBV30 with TRBJ2-7; 7 bases are a match to TRBD2. Germline CDR1 and CDR2: GTSNPN and SVGIG (reference sequence). Losses at the gene ends were 5 bases for V and 2 bases for J; bases not matched to a gene: 6. CDR3 length equals 13 residues. The CDR3 region is CAWEASGTYEQYF. DNA of the CDR3: TGTGCCTGGGAAGCTAGCGGAACCTACGAGCAGTACTTC.

V gene TRBV4-1 combines with J gene TRBJ2-7, with 10 bases identical to TRBD2. V gave up 1 base and J gave up 2 bases; unmatched junction bases: 8. The CDR3 length is 17 residues. The germline V gene has CDR1 MGHRA and CDR2 YSYEKL. CDR3 sequence reads: CASSQVYMLAGAYEQYF. Written as DNA, the CDR3 is TGCGCCAGCAGCCAAGTTTATATGCTAGCGGGAGCCTACGAGCAGTACTTC.

This clone occurred a few times. The rearrangement joins TRBV5-1 to TRBJ2-1; D assignment may be TRBD1 or TRBD2 (5 bases each). From germline, CDR1 is SGHRS and CDR2 YFSETQ. The V end was cut by 3 bases, the J end by 9 bases, with 19 bases between. This CDR3 comprises 15 residues. Here the CDR3 reads CASSSEGEIGGEQFF. The CDR3 region has the DNA TGCGCCAGCAGCTCCGAAGGGGAAATCGGAGGTGAGCAGTTCTTC.

For the CDR3, the DNA is TGTGCCAGCGATATAGGGGGCACTGAAGCTTTCTTT. This sequence encodes CASDIGGTEAFF. The chain employs TRBV28 and TRBJ1-1; TRBD1 might be the D (6 bases). Per germline, CDR1 MDHEN and CDR2 SYDVKM. V gave up 8 bases and J gave up 4 bases, with 11 bases separating them. The CDR3 contains 12 residues.

The J gene is TRBJ2-7, the V gene TRBV28, with TRBD2 identical over 8 bases. The trim removed 5 bases at V and 2 bases at J, leaving 11 bases unmatched. The CDR3 sequence is 16 residues long. Germline V gene data show CDR1 as MDHEN and CDR2 as SYDVKM. This CDR3 is CASSSGSNGPPYEQYF. The DNA for the CDR3 is TGTGCCAGCAGTAGCGGGAGTAACGGCCCACCCTACGAGCAGTACTTC.

The chain uses TRBV27 and TRBJ2-5, with a tentative D call TRBD1 (5 bases). The V gene lost 6 bases and the J gene lost 2 bases, with 16 bases spanning the gap. The CDR3 has 15 amino acids. Germline V CDR1 and CDR2: MNHEY, SMNVEV (reference sequence). The CDR3 DNA is TGTGCCAGCAGCCTGGCACGGACAAGTCAAGAGACCCAGTACTTC. Translation gives CASSLARTSQETQYF.

V usage is TRBV9 and J usage is TRBJ1-1; D possibly corresponds to TRBD1 (6 bases). V lost 4 bases and J lost 7, with 17 bases in between. The CDR3 totals 14 residues. Germline V lookup: CDR1 SGDLS, CDR2 YYNGEE. CDR3 residues: CASSPPERQDEAFF. CDR3 bases: TGTGCCAGCAGCCCACCCGAGCGACAGGATGAAGCTTTCTTT.

The chain uses TRBV9 and TRBJ1-1, with D uncertain. This CDR3 region has 18 residues. Germline V gene data show CDR1 as SGDLS and CDR2 as YYNGEE. V was trimmed by 4 bases and J by 4 bases, leaving 26 bases between them. The chain's CDR3 is CASSSLIFDSSPGTEAFF. The CDR3 nucleotides read TGTGCCAGCAGCTCCCTTATATTTGACTCATCCCCGGGCACTGAAGCTTTCTTT.

The V call is TRBV28, the J call TRBJ2-7, with 8 bases identical to TRBD1. There are 14 residues in the CDR3. Trimming took 8 bases from V and 5 from J; bases not matched to a gene: 11. Germline V CDR1 and CDR2: MDHEN, SYDVKM. This CDR3 reads CASSRDRPLDEQYF. The DNA for the CDR3 is TGTGCCAGCTCCCGGGACAGGCCTCTGGACGAGCAGTACTTC.

The V gene is TRBV5-5, the J gene TRBJ2-5, with 11 bases identical to TRBD2. J was trimmed by 1 base and V by 5 bases; bases with no gene match: 7. Germline V CDR1 and CDR2: SGHKS, YYEKEE (reference sequence). This CDR3 is built from 16 residues. As DNA, the CDR3 is TGTGCCAGCAGTTCTGGACTAGCGGGTTTCCAAGAGACCCAGTACTTC. Translating it yields CASSSGLAGFQETQYF.

The chain combines TRBV18 with TRBJ2-3, with a tentative D call TRBD2 (5 bases). Deletions cut 2 bases from V and 5 bases from J, with 23 bases between. Germline V CDR1 and CDR2: KGHSH, LQKENI. The length of the CDR3 is 18 residues. CDR3 amino acids: CASSPGEIGLRLEDTQYF. In DNA form, the CDR3 reads TGTGCCAGCTCACCAGGGGAAATTGGACTGCGGTTGGAAGATACGCAGTATTTT. Full variable domain (outside the CDR3, taken from reference TRBV18 and TRBJ2-3): NAGVMQNPRHLVRRRGQEARLRCSPMKGHSHVYWYRQLPEEGLKFMVYLQKENIIDESGMPKERFSAEFPKEGPSILRIQQVVRGDSAAYFCASSPGEIGLRLEDTQYFGPGTRLTVL.